Below are 30 T cell receptor beta chains sequenced from a single sample in a study of cytomegalovirus exposure and HLA in healthy donors. The PCR ran on 60 Vbeta and 13 Jbeta primers. Clones were sequenced by immunoSEQ multiplex PCR, and TCRdb holds only the in-frame ones, with some missing. The sample records about 200,000 clones, 75% to 90% being singletons. Specimen: PBMCs. These receptors came from a woman younger than 45 in good health and CMV-seronegative.

The J gene is TRBJ2-1, the V gene TRBV6-5; perhaps TRBD1 as D (6 bases). Germline CDR1 reads MNHEY; CDR2 reads SVGAGI. Trimming stripped 3 bases from V and 8 bases from J, with 14 bases between. This CDR3 region has 14 residues. CDR3 nucleotides: TGTGCCAGCAGTTATACTAGGGCAGGGGATGAGCAGTTCTTC. Translated: CASSYTRAGDEQFF.

The chain has TRBV7-8 and TRBJ1-1, with TRBD1 identical over 8 bases. V gave up 4 bases and J gave up 2 bases; unmatched junction bases: 6. Per the germline V gene, CDR1 is SGHVS and CDR2 is FQNEAQ. The length of the CDR3 is 15 residues. Written as DNA, the CDR3 is TGTGCCAGCAGCTCGCCGACAGGGGTTAACACTGAAGCTTTCTTT. Protein: CASSSPTGVNTEAFF.

The CDR3 DNA reads as TGTGCCAGCAGTGAAGACGGGACTAGCGGCTACGAGCAGTACTTC. Protein product: CASSEDGTSGYEQYF. The gene calls are TRBV6-1 and TRBJ2-7, with TRBD2 matching over 11 bases. This CDR3 has 15 residues. The V and J ends lost 1 base and 3 bases, in that order; junction bases with no gene match: 2. Germline CDR1 and CDR2: MNHNS and SASEGT.

CDR3 loop: CASVGGAATNEKLFF. The CDR3 region has the DNA TGTGCCAGCGTCGGGGGGGCCGCGACTAATGAAAAACTGTTTTTT. The chain combines TRBV6-1 with TRBJ1-4; weak D call: TRBD1 (6 bases). The CDR3 runs 15 residues. CDR1 is MNHNS and CDR2 is SASEGT in the germline V gene. Trimming shortened V by 8 bases and J by 2 bases, and 15 bases separated the two germline ends.

V and J are TRBV10-1 and TRBJ2-3, with D maybe TRBD2 (6 bases). The germline V gene has CDR1 WNHNN and CDR2 SYGVQD (reference sequence). Trimming shortened V by 5 bases and J by 6 bases, and 12 bases separated the two germline ends. The CDR3 contains 13 residues. CDR3 DNA sequence: TGCGCCAGCAGTCGGGGGAGTTATGATACGCAGTATTTT. Residues: CASSRGSYDTQYF.

V is TRBV7-3 and J is TRBJ2-1; TRBD1 might be the D (5 bases). The CDR3 is made up of 14 amino acids. CDR1 and CDR2 (germline): SGHTA, FQGTGA. The V and J ends lost 2 bases and 5 bases respectively, with 10 bases between them. CDR3 sequence reads: CASSLGPGNNEQFF. The CDR3 region has the DNA TGTGCCAGCAGCTTAGGGCCAGGGAACAATGAGCAGTTCTTC.

The chain links TRBV29-1 to TRBJ2-1; 10 bases are shared with TRBD2. Germline V gene sequence: CDR1 SQVTM, CDR2 ANQGSEA. Trimming cost V 4 bases and J 8 bases; bases outside gene matches: 11. This CDR3 region has 15 residues. CDR3 region: CSVAQSGRAGDEQFF. CDR3 sequence (DNA): TGCAGCGTTGCCCAGAGCGGGAGGGCCGGAGATGAGCAGTTCTTC.

This sequence joins TRBV19 and TRBJ1-3; possible D gene TRBD1, 6 bases. V lost 3 bases, J lost 0 bases, and 9 bases lay in between. This CDR3 region has 15 residues. Germline assignment: CDR1 LNHDA and CDR2 SQIVND (reference sequence). As DNA, the CDR3 is TGTGCCAGTAGTATCGGGGACAACTCTGGAAACACCATATATTTT. It specifies CASSIGDNSGNTIYF.

Here the CDR3 DNA reads TGTGCCTGGAGTCGACTAGCGGGGGGGCGAGAGCAGTACTTC. This sequence encodes CAWSRLAGGREQYF. The chain carries TRBV30 and TRBJ2-7; 14 bases agree with TRBD2. After removal of 2 bases from V and 7 bases from J, the junction contained 4 bases not matched to a gene. The CDR3 extends over 14 amino acids. Per germline, CDR1 GTSNPN and CDR2 SVGIG (reference sequence).

J is TRBJ1-1 and V is TRBV11-3, with a possible D match to TRBD1 (6 bases). CDR3 length: 14 amino acids. Germline CDR1 is SGHNT and CDR2 is YENEEA. V was trimmed by 5 bases and J by 3 bases, leaving 13 bases between them. CDR3 sequence (DNA): TGTGCCAGCAGCCAGACAGGAGCACACACTGAAGCTTTCTTT. Protein product: CASSQTGAHTEAFF.

The rearrangement links TRBV7-9 to TRBJ1-2, with D unclear. V was shortened by 2 bases and J by 8 bases, with 15 bases between the two germline ends. CDR1 SEHNR and CDR2 FQNEAQ come from the germline V gene (reference sequence). The CDR3 runs 14 residues. CDR3 nucleotides: TGTGCCAGCAGCTTACTCGGGGAACCCAAGGGCTACACCTTC. Residues: CASSLLGEPKGYTF.

This clone was seen only a few times. The chain links TRBV7-3 to TRBJ1-1; 9 bases agree with TRBD1. The germline V gene has CDR1 SGHTA and CDR2 FQGTGA. The CDR3 spans 16 residues. The V and J ends lost 3 bases and 2 bases, in that order; junction bases with no gene match: 7. In nucleotides, the CDR3 is TGTGCCAGCAGCTTTACAGGGGGCGGGGGCAACACTGAAGCTTTCTTT. Translated: CASSFTGGGGNTEAFF.

The V gene is TRBV27, the J gene TRBJ2-2; 7 bases fit TRBD1. Germline V gene lookup returns CDR1 MNHEY and CDR2 SMNVEV (reference sequence). The CDR3 has 14 amino acids. V lost 5 bases to trimming and J lost 6 bases; unmatched junction nucleotides: 6. The CDR3 sequence is CASSLTGWAGELFF. The CDR3 DNA sequence: TGTGCCAGCAGTCTGACAGGGTGGGCCGGGGAGCTGTTTTTT.

The genes are TRBV6-5 and TRBJ2-7; 8 nucleotides align to TRBD1. Germline loops: CDR1 MNHEY, CDR2 SVGAGI. The CDR3 is made up of 14 amino acids. The J segment lost 3 bases and the V segment lost 5 bases, leaving 6 bases of the junction unmatched. CDR3 sequence reads: CASSRQGLDYEQYF. CDR3 bases: TGTGCCAGCAGTCGACAGGGGTTGGACTACGAGCAGTACTTC.

The genes are TRBV5-1 and TRBJ2-3, with TRBD2 matching over 12 bases. The ends lost 2 bases at V and 0 bases at J; junction bases unmatched: 13. Looked up from germline, CDR1 is SGHRS and CDR2 is YFSETQ. The CDR3 spans 20 residues. Here the CDR3 reads CASSFKLAGGSRSSTDTQYF. The CDR3 nucleotides read TGCGCCAGCAGCTTCAAACTAGCGGGGGGTTCCCGATCTAGCACAGATACGCAGTATTTT.

The chain recombines TRBV5-1 with TRBJ2-7, with D possibly being TRBD2 (5 bases). The CDR3 is 14 amino acids. Germline V lookup: CDR1 SGHRS, CDR2 YFSETQ. The ends were cut back, 1 base at V and 3 bases at J, with 11 bases in the middle. CDR3 bases: TGCGCCAGCAGCTTGTTTAGCGTCGGCTACGAGCAGTACTTC. Amino acids: CASSLFSVGYEQYF.

This CDR3 reads CASSLFSGSSYNEQFF. In DNA form, the CDR3 reads TGCGCCAGCAGCCTATTTAGCGGGAGCTCCTACAATGAGCAGTTCTTC. The genes are TRBV5-1 and TRBJ2-1; the match to TRBD2 covers 9 bases. This CDR3 is built from 16 residues. Germline trimming cut 4 bases from V and 0 bases from J; bases unmatched to any gene: 5. Germline V gene lookup returns CDR1 SGHRS and CDR2 YFSETQ.

This chain uses TRBV5-4 with TRBJ2-3, with D perhaps TRBD2 (7 bases). Germline V CDR1 and CDR2: SGHNT, YYREEE (reference sequence). Trimming stripped 6 bases from V and 0 bases from J, with 11 bases between. The CDR3 length is 14 residues. The CDR3 region is CASKGGVSTDTQYF. DNA for the CDR3: TGTGCCAGCAAAGGGGGGGTAAGCACAGATACGCAGTATTTT.

CDR3 protein: CASSSEREGFVEQFF. DNA of the CDR3: TGTGCCAGCAGTTCTGAGCGGGAGGGATTTGTTGAGCAGTTCTTC. J is TRBJ2-1 and V is TRBV6-5; 10 bases match TRBD2. After removal of 4 bases from V and 9 bases from J, the junction contained 9 bases not matched to a gene. The germline V gene has CDR1 MNHEY and CDR2 SVGAGI. CDR3 length equals 15 residues.

The rearrangement links TRBV5-6 to TRBJ1-2; a weak D match, TRBD1 (6 bases). The V end lost 4 bases, the J end lost 8 bases, and 18 bases lay between the germline ends. The CDR3 extends over 14 amino acids. The germline V gene encodes CDR1 SGHDT and CDR2 YYEEEE. In DNA form, the CDR3 reads TGTGCCAGCAGCACAGGGAAGGGATGGTGGGGCTACACCTTC. Amino acids: CASSTGKGWWGYTF.

This clone was found once. The chain is built from TRBV29-1 and TRBJ2-7; tentatively, D is TRBD1 (6 bases). Per the germline V gene, CDR1 is SQVTM and CDR2 is ANQGSEA. V dropped 7 bases and J dropped 4 bases, with 11 bases sitting between them. This CDR3 has 11 amino acids. This CDR3 is CSAQRGYEQYF. The DNA of the CDR3 is TGCAGCGCTCAAAGGGGGTACGAGCAGTACTTC.

This rearrangement joins TRBV27 to TRBJ2-7; TRBD2 matches at 9 bases. Germline V gene lookup returns CDR1 MNHEY and CDR2 SMNVEV (reference sequence). The CDR3 is 17 amino acids. With V trimmed by 5 bases and J by 3 bases, 14 bases remained unmatched. The CDR3 loop is CASSLRASGTPFYEQYF. The CDR3 DNA is TGTGCCAGCAGTCTTCGGGCTAGCGGGACCCCTTTCTACGAGCAGTACTTC.

The chain employs TRBV27 and TRBJ2-1, with 9 bases aligning to TRBD2. The V and J ends lost 7 bases and 4 bases, in that order; junction bases with no gene match: 11. The length of the CDR3 is 16 residues. Germline V CDR1 and CDR2: MNHEY, SMNVEV (reference sequence). The CDR3 is CASNDPGLARYNEQFF. CDR3 in DNA: TGTGCCAGCAACGATCCAGGACTAGCGAGGTACAATGAGCAGTTCTTC.

This chain links TRBV29-1 with TRBJ2-5, with TRBD2 identical over 14 bases. Germline-derived CDR1 and CDR2 are SQVTM and ANQGSEA. The junction had 12 bases not matched to a gene; V was cut back by 7 bases and J by 5 bases. The CDR3 loop spans 16 amino acids. The CDR3 loop is CSASQGLAGVGETQYF. In DNA, the CDR3 is TGCAGCGCCTCCCAGGGACTAGCGGGAGTAGGGGAGACCCAGTACTTC.

The V call is TRBV28, the J call TRBJ2-2; TRBD2 aligns across 12 bases. J was trimmed by 5 bases and V by 1 base; bases with no gene match: 14. Germline CDR1 reads MDHEN; CDR2 reads SYDVKM. The CDR3 spans 20 residues. In DNA, the CDR3 is TGTGCCAGCAGTTTATTGGGCCTCTCAGGACTAGCGGGAAGTACCGGGGAGCTGTTTTTT. Its translation is CASSLLGLSGLAGSTGELFF.

CDR3 sequence: CASSNRQGEQPQHF. For the CDR3, the DNA is TGTGCCAGCAGCAATCGACAGGGGGAACAGCCCCAGCATTTT. The V and J genes are TRBV5-6 and TRBJ1-5; 9 bases are a match to TRBD1. The CDR3 contains 14 residues. With 4 bases clipped from V and 7 bases from J, the junction kept 6 bases outside the gene matches. Germline lookup yields CDR1 SGHDT and CDR2 YYEEEE.

The CDR3 loop reads CAISGLATSTDTQYF. For the CDR3, the DNA is TGTGCCATCAGTGGACTAGCGACTAGCACAGATACGCAGTATTTT. V gene TRBV10-3 combines with J gene TRBJ2-3; 8 nucleotides match TRBD2. The CDR3 has 15 amino acids. Germline V gene data show CDR1 as ENHRY and CDR2 as SYGVKD. V was clipped by 4 bases and J by 0 bases; unmatched bases: 3.

The gene calls are TRBV7-3 and TRBJ2-1; D might be TRBD1 (5 bases). Germline CDR1 is SGHTA and CDR2 is FQGTGA. The CDR3 is 14 residues long. The V end lost 6 bases, the J end lost 0 bases, and 9 bases lay between the germline ends. Written as DNA, the CDR3 is TGTGCCAGCAGGCCTGACAGCTCCTACAATGAGCAGTTCTTC. Its protein is CASRPDSSYNEQFF.

The rearrangement joins TRBV4-1 to TRBJ2-1; TRBD1 agrees at 7 bases. Germline-derived CDR1 and CDR2 are MGHRA and YSYEKL. The CDR3 contains 16 residues. V dropped 5 bases and J dropped 8; count of bases not matched to a gene: 15. CDR3 sequence reads: CASSSPERQGRDEQFF. In DNA, the CDR3 is TGCGCCAGCAGCTCTCCAGAGAGACAGGGTAGGGATGAGCAGTTCTTC.

The gene calls are TRBV2 and TRBJ2-1; no clear D. This CDR3 spans 14 amino acids. CDR1 is SNHLY and CDR2 is FYNNEI in the germline V gene. The V gene lost 3 bases and the J gene lost 7 bases, with 13 bases spanning the gap. The CDR3 loop reads CASSELVLLNEQFF. The CDR3 DNA reads as TGTGCCAGCAGTGAGCTAGTACTTTTGAATGAGCAGTTCTTC.